The 6 T cell receptor beta chains listed next were all sequenced from one sample in a study of CXCR3-negative and CXCR3-positive naive CD8 T cells. It was by 5' RACE with UMI labels that the TRB cDNA libraries were prepared. TCRdb reprocessed the 5' RACE reads and keeps a single row for each CDR3 protein, giving no DNA. The ten most abundant clones cover about 18% of a sample with 20,000 to 25,000 distinct CDR3 sequences. Sequencing input: memory CD8+ T cells from blood. The source of these receptors is a human donor in good health. Some clones in this sample may be carry-over from other donors' samples.

The chain has TRBV7-6 and TRBJ2-5; the TCRdb D gene call, TRBD1, has no DNA to confirm it. The CDR3 loop spans 14 amino acids. Germline CDR1 is SGHVS and CDR2 is FNYEAQ. This chain's CDR3 is CASSNAPVGETQYF.

This chain connects TRBV12-3 or TRBV12-4 to TRBJ2-7. This CDR3 has 13 amino acids. The CDR3 sequence: CASSLQESYEQYF.

The rearrangement uses TRBV4-3 and TRBJ2-1; TCRdb picks TRBD2, but there is no DNA to check that call. CDR1 and CDR2 (germline): LGHNA, YSLEER. The CDR3 spans 15 residues. CDR3 sequence: CASSQGSGTANEQFF.

The chain joins TRBV6-4 to TRBJ2-1. This CDR3 has 13 residues. Germline CDR1 MRHNA, CDR2 SNTAGT. The CDR3 sequence is CASSVTPYNEQFF.

The V and J genes are TRBV20-1 and TRBJ2-7. The CDR3 sequence is 12 residues long. Germline CDR1 reads DFQATT; CDR2 reads SNEGSKA (reference sequence). The CDR3 is CSAREETYEQYF.

V usage is TRBV29-1 and J usage is TRBJ2-7; the D call of TRBD1 rests on TCRdb alone, since no DNA is present to check it. Germline CDR1 is SQVTM and CDR2 is ANQGSEA. CDR3 length equals 16 residues. CDR3 amino acids: CSVEAIGDTESYEQYF.